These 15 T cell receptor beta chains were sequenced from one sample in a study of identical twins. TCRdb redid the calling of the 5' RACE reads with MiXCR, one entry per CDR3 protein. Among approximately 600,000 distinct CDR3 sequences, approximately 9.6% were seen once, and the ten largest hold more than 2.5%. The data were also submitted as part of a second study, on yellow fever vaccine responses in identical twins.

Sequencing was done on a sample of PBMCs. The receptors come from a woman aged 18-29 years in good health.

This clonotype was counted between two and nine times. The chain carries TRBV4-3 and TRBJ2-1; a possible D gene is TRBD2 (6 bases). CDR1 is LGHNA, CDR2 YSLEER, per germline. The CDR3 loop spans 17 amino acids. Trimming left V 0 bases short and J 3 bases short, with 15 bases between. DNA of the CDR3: TGCGCCAGCAGCCAAGATTTACCCGGGAGTAGCTACAATGAGCAGTTCTTC. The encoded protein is CASSQDLPGSSYNEQFF.

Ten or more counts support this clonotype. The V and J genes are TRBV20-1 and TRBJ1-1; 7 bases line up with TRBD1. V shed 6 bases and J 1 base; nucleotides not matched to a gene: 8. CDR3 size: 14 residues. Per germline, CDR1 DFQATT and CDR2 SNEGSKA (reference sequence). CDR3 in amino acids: CSATLTGRNTEAFF. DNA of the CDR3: TGCAGTGCCACATTGACAGGGAGGAACACTGAAGCTTTCTTT.

The CDR3 reads CASSLFGGPAINEQFF. CDR3 nucleotide sequence: TGTGCCAGCAGCTTGTTTGGGGGCCCGGCGATCAATGAGCAGTTCTTC. J is TRBJ2-1 and V is TRBV5-4; a weak D match, TRBD1 (6 bases). CDR1 SGHNT and CDR2 YYREEE come from the germline V gene (reference sequence). Trimming removed 1 base from V and 6 bases from J, with 17 bases in between. CDR3 length: 16 amino acids.

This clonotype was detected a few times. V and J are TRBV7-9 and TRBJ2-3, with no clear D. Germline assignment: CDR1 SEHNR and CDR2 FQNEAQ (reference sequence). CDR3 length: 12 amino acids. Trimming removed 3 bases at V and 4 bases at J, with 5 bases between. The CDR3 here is CASSFWADTQYF. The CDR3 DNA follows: TGTGCCAGCAGCTTCTGGGCAGATACGCAGTATTTT.

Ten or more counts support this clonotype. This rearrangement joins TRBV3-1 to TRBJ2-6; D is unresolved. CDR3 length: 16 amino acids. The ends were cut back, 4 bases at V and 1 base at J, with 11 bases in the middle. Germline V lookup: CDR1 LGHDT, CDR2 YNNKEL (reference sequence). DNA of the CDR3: TGTGCCAGCAGCCCTTACGCAGGATCTGGGGCCAACGTCCTGACTTTC. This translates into CASSPYAGSGANVLTF. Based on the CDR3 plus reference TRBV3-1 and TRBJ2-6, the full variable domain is DTAVSQTPKYLVTQMGNDKSIKCEQNLGHDTMYWYKQDSKKFLKIMFSYNNKELIINETVPNRFSPKSPDKAHLNLHINSLELGDSAVYFCASSPYAGSGANVLTFGAGSRLTVL.

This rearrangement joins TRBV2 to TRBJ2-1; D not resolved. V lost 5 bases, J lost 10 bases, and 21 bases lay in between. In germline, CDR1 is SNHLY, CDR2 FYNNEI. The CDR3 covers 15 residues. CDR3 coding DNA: TGTGCCAGCAGTTCGCGACGGGCTACCGAAGGGGAGCAGTTCTTC. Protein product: CASSSRRATEGEQFF.

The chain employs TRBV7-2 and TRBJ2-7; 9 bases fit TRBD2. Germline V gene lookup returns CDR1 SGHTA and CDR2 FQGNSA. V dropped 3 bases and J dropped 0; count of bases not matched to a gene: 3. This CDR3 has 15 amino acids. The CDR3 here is CASSLDSGGSYEQYF. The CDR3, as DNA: TGTGCCAGCAGCTTGGATAGCGGGGGCTCCTACGAGCAGTACTTC.

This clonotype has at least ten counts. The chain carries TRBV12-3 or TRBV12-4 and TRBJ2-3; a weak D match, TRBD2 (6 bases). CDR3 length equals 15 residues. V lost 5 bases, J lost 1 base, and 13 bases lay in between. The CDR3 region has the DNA TGTGCCAGCAGTCCACGGGACTCCGGCACAGATACGCAGTATTTT. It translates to CASSPRDSGTDTQYF.

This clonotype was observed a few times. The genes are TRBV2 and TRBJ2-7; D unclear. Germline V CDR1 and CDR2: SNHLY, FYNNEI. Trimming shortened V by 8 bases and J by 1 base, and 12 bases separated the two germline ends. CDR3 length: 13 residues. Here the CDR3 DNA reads TGTGCCAGCGACGGAACCGGTTCCTACGAGCAGTACTTC. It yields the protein CASDGTGSYEQYF.

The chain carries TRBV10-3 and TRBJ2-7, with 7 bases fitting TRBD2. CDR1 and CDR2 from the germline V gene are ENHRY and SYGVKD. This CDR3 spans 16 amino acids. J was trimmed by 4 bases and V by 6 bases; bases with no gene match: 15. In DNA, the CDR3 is TGTGCCATCAGGCAGGGCGAGGGAGGGCCAAGTTACGAGCAGTACTTC. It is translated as CAIRQGEGGPSYEQYF.

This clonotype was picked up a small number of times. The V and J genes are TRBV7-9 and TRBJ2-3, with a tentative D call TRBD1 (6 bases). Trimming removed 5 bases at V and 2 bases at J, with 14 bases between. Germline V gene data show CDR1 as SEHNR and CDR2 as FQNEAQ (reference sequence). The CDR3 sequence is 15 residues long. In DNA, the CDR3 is TGTGCCAGCAGCCCGCGACAGGCCGACACAGATACGCAGTATTTT. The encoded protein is CASSPRQADTDTQYF.

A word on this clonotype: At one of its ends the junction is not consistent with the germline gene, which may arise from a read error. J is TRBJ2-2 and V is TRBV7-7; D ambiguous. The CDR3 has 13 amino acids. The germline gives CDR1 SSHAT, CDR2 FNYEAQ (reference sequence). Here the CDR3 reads CASSRTSAGELFF. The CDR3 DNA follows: TGTGCTAGCAGCCGAACCAGCGCCGGGGAGCTGTTTTTT. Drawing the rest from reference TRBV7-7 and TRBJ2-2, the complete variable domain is GAGVSQSPRYKVTKRGQDVTLRCDPISSHATLYWYQQALGQGPEFLTYFNYEAQPDKSGLPSDRFSAERPEGSISTLTIQRTEQRDSAMYRCASSRTSAGELFFGEGSRLTVL.

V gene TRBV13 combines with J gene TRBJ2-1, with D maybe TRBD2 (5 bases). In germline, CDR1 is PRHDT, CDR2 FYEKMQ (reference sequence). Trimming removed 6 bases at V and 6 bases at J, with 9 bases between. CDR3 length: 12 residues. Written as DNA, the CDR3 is TGTGCCAGCAGACTAGTCCCCAATGAGCAGTTCTTC. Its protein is CASRLVPNEQFF.

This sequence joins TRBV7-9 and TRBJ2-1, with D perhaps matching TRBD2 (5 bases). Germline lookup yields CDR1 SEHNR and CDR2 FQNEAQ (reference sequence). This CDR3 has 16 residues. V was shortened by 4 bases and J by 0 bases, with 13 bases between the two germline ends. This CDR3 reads CASSSPQRRSYNEQFF. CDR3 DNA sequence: TGTGCCAGCAGCTCCCCCCAGCGGCGCTCCTACAATGAGCAGTTCTTC. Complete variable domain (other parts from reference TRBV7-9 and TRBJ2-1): DTGVSQNPRHKITKRGQNVTFRCDPISEHNRLYWYRQTLGQGPEFLTYFQNEAQLEKSRLLSDRFSAERPKGSFSTLEIQRTEQGDSAMYLCASSSPQRRSYNEQFFGPGTRLTVL.

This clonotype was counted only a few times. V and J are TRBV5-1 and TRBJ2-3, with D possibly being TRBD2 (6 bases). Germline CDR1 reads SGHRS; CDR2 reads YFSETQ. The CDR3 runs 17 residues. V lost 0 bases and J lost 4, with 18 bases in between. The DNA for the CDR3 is TGCGCCAGCAGCTTGGAAGGCCGTCTAGCGTTCGCAGATACGCAGTATTTT. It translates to CASSLEGRLAFADTQYF.